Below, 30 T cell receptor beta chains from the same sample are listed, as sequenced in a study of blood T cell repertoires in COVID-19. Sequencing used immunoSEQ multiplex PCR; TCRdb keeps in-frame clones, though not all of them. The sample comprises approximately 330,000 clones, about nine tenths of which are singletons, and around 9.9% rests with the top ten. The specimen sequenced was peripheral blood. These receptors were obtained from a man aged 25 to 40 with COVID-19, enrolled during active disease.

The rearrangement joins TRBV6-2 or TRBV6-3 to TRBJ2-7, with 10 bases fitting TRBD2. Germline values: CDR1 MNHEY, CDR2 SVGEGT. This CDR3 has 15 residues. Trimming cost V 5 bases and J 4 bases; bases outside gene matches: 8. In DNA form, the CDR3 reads TGTGCCAGCAGTGCCCGGGGACTAGCGTATTACGAGCAGTACTTC. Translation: CASSARGLAYYEQYF.

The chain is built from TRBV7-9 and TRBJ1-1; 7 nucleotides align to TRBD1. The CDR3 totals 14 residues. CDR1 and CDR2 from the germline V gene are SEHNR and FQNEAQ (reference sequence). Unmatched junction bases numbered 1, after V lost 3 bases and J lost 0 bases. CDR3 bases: TGTGCCAGCAGCTTCGGACAGGTGAACACTGAAGCTTTCTTT. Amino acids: CASSFGQVNTEAFF.

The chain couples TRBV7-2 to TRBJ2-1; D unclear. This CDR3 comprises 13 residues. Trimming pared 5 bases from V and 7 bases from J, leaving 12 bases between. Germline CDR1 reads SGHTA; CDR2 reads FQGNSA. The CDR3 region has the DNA TGTGCCAGCAGCCTAGAGCGTGGGAATGAGCAGTTCTTC. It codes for CASSLERGNEQFF. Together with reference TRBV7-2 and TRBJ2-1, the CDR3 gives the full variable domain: GAGVSQSPSNKVTEKGKDVELRCDPISGHTALYWYRQSLGQGLEFLIYFQGNSAPDKSGLPSDRFSAERTGGSVSTLTIQRTQQEDSAVYLCASSLERGNEQFFGPGTRLTVL.

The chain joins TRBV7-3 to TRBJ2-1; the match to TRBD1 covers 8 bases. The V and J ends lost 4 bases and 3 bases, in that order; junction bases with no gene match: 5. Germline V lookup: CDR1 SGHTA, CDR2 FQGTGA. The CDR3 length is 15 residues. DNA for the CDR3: TGTGCCAGCAGCTCCGACAGGGGAATCTACAATGAGCAGTTCTTC. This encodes CASSSDRGIYNEQFF. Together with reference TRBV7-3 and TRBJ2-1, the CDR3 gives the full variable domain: GAGVSQTPSNKVTEKGKYVELRCDPISGHTALYWYRQSLGQGPEFLIYFQGTGAADDSGLPNDRFFAVRPEGSVSTLKIQRTERGDSAVYLCASSSDRGIYNEQFFGPGTRLTVL.

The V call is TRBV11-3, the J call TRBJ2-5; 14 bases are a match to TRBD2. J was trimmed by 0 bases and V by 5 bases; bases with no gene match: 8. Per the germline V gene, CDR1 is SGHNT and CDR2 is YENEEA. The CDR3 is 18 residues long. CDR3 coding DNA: TGTGCCAGCAGCCTAGGACTAGCGGGAGGAAGGTACCAAGAGACCCAGTACTTC. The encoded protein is CASSLGLAGGRYQETQYF.

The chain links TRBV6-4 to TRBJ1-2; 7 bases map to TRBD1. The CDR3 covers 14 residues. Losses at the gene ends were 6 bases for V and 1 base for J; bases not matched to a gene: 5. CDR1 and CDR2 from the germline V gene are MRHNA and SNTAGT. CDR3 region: CASSPGDSNYGYTF. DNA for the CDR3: TGTGCCAGCAGCCCAGGGGACAGTAACTATGGCTACACCTTC.

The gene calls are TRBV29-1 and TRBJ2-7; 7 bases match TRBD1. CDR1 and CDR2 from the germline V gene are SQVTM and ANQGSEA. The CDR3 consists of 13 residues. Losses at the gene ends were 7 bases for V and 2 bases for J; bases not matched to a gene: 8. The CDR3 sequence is CSAGDRVAYEQYF. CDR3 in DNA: TGCAGCGCCGGCGACAGGGTGGCCTACGAGCAGTACTTC.

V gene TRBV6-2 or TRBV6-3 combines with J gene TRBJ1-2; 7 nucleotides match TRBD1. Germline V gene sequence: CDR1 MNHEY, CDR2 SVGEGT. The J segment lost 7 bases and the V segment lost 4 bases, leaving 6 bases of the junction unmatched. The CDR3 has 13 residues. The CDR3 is CASSSETGLGYTF. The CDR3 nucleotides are TGTGCCAGCAGTTCGGAGACAGGGCTTGGCTACACCTTC.

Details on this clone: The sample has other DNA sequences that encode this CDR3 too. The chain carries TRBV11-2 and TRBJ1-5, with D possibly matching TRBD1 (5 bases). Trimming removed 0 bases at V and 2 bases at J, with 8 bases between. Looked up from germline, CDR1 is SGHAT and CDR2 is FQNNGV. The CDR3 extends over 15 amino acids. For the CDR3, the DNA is TGTGCCAGCAGCTTAGATCGGGGGGGCAATCAGCCCCAGCATTTT. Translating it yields CASSLDRGGNQPQHF.

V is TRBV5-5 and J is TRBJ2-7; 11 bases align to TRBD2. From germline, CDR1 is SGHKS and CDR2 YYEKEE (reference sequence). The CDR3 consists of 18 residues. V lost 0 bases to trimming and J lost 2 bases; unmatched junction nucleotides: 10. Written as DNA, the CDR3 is TGTGCCAGCAGCTTGGTGGTAGCGGGAGGGTTCTACCCCTACGAGCAGTACTTC. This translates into CASSLVVAGGFYPYEQYF. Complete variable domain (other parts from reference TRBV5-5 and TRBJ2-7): DAGVTQSPTHLIKTRGQQVTLRCSPISGHKSVSWYQQVLGQGPQFIFQYYEKEERGRGNFPDRFSARQFPNYSSELNVNALLLGDSALYLCASSLVVAGGFYPYEQYFGPGTRLTVT.

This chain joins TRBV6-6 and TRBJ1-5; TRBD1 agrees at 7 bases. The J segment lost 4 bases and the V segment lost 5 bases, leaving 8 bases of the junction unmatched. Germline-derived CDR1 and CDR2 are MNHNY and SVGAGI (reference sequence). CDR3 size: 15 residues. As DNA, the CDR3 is TGTGCCAGCAGTGCTCTGACAGGGATAAATCAGCCCCAGCATTTT. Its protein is CASSALTGINQPQHF.

The CDR3 here is CASSLGTSLSGELFF. The CDR3 nucleotides read TGTGCCAGCAGCTTGGGTACTAGTCTCTCCGGGGAGCTGTTTTTT. The gene calls are TRBV5-4 and TRBJ2-2; tentative D call: TRBD2 (5 bases). This CDR3 is built from 15 residues. CDR1 SGHNT and CDR2 YYREEE come from the germline V gene (reference sequence). V lost 0 bases and J lost 6, with 12 bases in between.

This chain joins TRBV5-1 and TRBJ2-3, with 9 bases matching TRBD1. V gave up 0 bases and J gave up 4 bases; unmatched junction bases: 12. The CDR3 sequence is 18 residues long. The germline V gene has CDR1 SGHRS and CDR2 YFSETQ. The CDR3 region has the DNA TGCGCCAGCAGCTTGGCAGGTCTAGGGACAGGGTATTCAGATACGCAGTATTTT. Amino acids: CASSLAGLGTGYSDTQYF.

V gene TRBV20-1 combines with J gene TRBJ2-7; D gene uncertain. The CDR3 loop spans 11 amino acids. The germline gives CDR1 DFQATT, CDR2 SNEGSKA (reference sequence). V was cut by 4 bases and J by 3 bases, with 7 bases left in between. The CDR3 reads CSATGDYEQYF. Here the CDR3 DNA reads TGCAGTGCTACCGGAGACTACGAGCAGTACTTC.

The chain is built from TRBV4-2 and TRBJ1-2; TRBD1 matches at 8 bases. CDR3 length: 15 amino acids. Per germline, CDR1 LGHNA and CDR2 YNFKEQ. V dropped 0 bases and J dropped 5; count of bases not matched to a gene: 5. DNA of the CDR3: TGTGCCAGCAGCCAAGAAGAGGACAGGGTGTATGGCTACACCTTC. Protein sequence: CASSQEEDRVYGYTF.

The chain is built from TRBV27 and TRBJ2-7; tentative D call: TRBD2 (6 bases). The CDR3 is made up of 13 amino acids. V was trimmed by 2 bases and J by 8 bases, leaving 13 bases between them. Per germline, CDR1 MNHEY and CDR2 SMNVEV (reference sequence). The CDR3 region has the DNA TGTGCCAGCAGTTTAGAGTATCGGGGGAAGCAGTACTTC. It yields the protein CASSLEYRGKQYF.

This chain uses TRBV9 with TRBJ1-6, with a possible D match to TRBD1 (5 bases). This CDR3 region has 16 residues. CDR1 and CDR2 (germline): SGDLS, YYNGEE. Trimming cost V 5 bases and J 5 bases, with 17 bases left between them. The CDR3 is CASSRRAQGDNSPLHF. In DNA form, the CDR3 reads TGTGCCAGCAGTCGCAGGGCGCAGGGTGATAATTCACCCCTCCACTTT.

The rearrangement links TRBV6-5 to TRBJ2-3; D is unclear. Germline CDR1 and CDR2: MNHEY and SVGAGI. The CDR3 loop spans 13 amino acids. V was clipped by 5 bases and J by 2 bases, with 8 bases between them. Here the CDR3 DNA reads TGTGCCAGCAGTACACCCTTCACAGATACGCAGTATTTT. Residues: CASSTPFTDTQYF.

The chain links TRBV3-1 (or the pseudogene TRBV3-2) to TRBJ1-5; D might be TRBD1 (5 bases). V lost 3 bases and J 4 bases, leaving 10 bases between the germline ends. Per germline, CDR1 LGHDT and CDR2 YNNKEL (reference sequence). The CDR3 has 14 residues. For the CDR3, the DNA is TGTGCCAGCAGCCACGCACAGGTGAATCAGCCCCAGCATTTT. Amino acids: CASSHAQVNQPQHF.

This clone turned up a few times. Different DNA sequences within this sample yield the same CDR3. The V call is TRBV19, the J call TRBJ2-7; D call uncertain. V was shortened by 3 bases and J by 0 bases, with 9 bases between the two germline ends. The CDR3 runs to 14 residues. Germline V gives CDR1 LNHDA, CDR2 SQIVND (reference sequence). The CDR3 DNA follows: TGTGCCAGTAGTATGGTAGGAGACTCCTACGAGCAGTACTTC. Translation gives CASSMVGDSYEQYF.

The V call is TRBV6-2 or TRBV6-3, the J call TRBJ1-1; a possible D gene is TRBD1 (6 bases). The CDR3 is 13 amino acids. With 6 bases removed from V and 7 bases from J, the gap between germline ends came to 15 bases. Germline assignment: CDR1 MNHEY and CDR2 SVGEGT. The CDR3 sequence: CASSPWGRGEAFF. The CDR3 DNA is TGTGCCAGCAGCCCCTGGGGCAGGGGTGAAGCTTTCTTT.

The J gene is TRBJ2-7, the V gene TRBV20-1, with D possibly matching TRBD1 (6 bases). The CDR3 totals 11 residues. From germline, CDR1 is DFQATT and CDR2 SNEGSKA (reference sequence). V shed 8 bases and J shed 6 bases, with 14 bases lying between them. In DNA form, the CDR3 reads TGCAGTTACCGTGGGGGCCGCGAGCAGTACTTC. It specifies CSYRGGREQYF.

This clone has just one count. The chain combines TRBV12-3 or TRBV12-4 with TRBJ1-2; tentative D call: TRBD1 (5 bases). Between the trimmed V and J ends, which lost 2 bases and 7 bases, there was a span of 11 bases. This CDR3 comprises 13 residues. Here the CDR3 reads CASSLLGGGGYTF. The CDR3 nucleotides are TGTGCCAGCAGTTTATTGGGGGGAGGTGGCTACACCTTC.

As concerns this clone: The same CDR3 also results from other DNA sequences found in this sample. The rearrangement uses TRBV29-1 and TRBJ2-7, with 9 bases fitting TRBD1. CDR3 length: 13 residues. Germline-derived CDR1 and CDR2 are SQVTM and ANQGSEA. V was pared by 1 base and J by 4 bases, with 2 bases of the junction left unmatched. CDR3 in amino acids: CSVEGTGAYEQYF. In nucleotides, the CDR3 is TGCAGCGTTGAAGGGACAGGGGCGTACGAGCAGTACTTC.

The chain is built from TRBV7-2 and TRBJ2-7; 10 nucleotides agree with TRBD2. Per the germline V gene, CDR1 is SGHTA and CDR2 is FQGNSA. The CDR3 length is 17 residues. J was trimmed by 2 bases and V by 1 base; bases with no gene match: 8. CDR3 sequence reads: CASSLVGLAGAAYEQYF. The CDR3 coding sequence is TGTGCCAGCAGCTTAGTCGGGCTAGCGGGAGCTGCCTACGAGCAGTACTTC.

Here the CDR3 reads CASSLVSGGAESYNEQFF. The CDR3 DNA reads as TGCGCCAGCAGCTTGGTTAGCGGGGGGGCCGAGTCCTACAATGAGCAGTTCTTC. This chain connects TRBV5-1 to TRBJ2-1, with 11 bases fitting TRBD2. The ends lost 0 bases at V and 1 base at J; junction bases unmatched: 6. The CDR3 has 18 amino acids. CDR1 SGHRS and CDR2 YFSETQ come from the germline V gene.

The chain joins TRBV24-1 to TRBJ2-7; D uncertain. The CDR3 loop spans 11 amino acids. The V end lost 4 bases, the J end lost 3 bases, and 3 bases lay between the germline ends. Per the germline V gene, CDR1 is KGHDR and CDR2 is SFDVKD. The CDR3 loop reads CATSDRYEQYF. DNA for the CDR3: TGTGCCACCAGTGACCGCTACGAGCAGTACTTC.

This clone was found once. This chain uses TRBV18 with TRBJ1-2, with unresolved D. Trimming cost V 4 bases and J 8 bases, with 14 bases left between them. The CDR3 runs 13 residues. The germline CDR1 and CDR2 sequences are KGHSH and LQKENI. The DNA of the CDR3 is TGTGCCAGCTCACTCGAGAGGGCGGGCGGCTACACCTTC. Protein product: CASSLERAGGYTF.

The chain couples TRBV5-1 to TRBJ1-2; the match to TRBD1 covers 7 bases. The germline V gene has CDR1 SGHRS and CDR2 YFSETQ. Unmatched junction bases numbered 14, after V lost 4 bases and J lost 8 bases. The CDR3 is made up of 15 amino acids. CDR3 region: CASSKMTGPVEGYTF. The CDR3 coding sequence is TGCGCCAGCAGCAAGATGACAGGGCCAGTGGAGGGCTACACCTTC.

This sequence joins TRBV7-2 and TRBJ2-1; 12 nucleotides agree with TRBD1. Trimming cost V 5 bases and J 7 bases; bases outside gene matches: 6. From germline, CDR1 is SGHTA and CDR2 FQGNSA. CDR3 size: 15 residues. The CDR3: CASSLGQGARNEQFF. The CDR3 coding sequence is TGTGCCAGCAGCCTGGGACAGGGGGCGAGGAATGAGCAGTTCTTC. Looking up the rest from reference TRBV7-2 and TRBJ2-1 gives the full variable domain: GAGVSQSPSNKVTEKGKDVELRCDPISGHTALYWYRQSLGQGLEFLIYFQGNSAPDKSGLPSDRFSAERTGGSVSTLTIQRTQQEDSAVYLCASSLGQGARNEQFFGPGTRLTVL.